This is a list of T cell receptor beta chains from one sample in a study of cytomegalovirus exposure and HLA in healthy donors. TCRdb's copy holds only in-frame clones and misses some; the assay was immunoSEQ multiplex PCR. The sample lists about 190,000 clones, around 84% occurring once. The source material was PBMCs. Receptors originate from a woman aged 50 to 60 in good health and CMV-seropositive. Each CDR3 is given with its conserved first and last residue. D genes are given only for firm matches. The listing skips clone size in some rows; elsewhere it reads once, few, many or a size class.

V gene,J gene,D gene,clone size,CDR3 length,CDR3 protein,CDR3 DNA
TRBV4-2,TRBJ2-3,TRBD2,.,15,CASSKGLAGEDTQYF,TGTGCCAGCAGCAAGGGACTAGCGGGGGAGGATACGCAGTATTTT
TRBV4-1,TRBJ1-1,TRBD1,.,14,CASTRGQLNTEAFF,TGCGCCAGCACTAGGGGGCAGCTGAACACTGAAGCTTTCTTT
TRBV6-5,TRBJ1-5,TRBD1,.,14,CASRGTGDAQPQHF,TGTGCCAGCAGGGGGACAGGGGACGCTCAGCCCCAGCATTTT
TRBV5-1,TRBJ1-1,TRBD1,once,15,CASSLKTGGSTEAFF,TGCGCCAGCAGCCTGAAGACAGGGGGTAGCACTGAAGCTTTCTTT
TRBV9,TRBJ2-1,.,few,15,CASSVEGGTYNEQFF,TGTGCCAGCAGCGTAGAAGGCGGGACCTACAATGAGCAGTTCTTC
TRBV19,TRBJ1-5,TRBD1,.,14,CASSPGQGNQPQHF,TGTGCCAGTAGTCCGGGACAGGGTAATCAGCCCCAGCATTTT
TRBV7-2,TRBJ1-5,.,few,16,CASSLGGQGFNQPQHF,TGTGCCAGCAGCTTGGGGGGGCAGGGCTTCAATCAGCCCCAGCATTTT
TRBV29-1,TRBJ1-2,TRBD1,.,12,CSVDTGGSGYTF,TGCAGCGTTGATACAGGGGGCAGTGGCTACACCTTC
TRBV7-9,TRBJ2-3,.,.,13,CASSLGRTDTQYF,TGTGCCAGCAGCTTAGGGCGCACAGATACGCAGTATTTT
TRBV6-5,TRBJ1-4,TRBD1,few,14,CASRAGQGNEKLFF,TGTGCCAGCAGAGCGGGACAGGGGAATGAAAAACTGTTTTTT
TRBV6-5,TRBJ2-5,.,.,14,CASSAGLGRETQYF,TGTGCCAGCAGCGCCGGACTGGGTCGCGAGACCCAGTACTTC
TRBV7-8,TRBJ2-7,TRBD1,.,14,CASSSGQGIREQYF,TGTGCCAGCAGCTCGGGACAGGGTATAAGGGAGCAGTACTTC
TRBV19,TRBJ2-3,.,.,13,CASSIDGTDTQYF,TGTGCCAGTAGTATAGACGGCACAGATACGCAGTATTTT
TRBV28,TRBJ1-3,.,.,14,CASSSLGGGNTIYF,TGTGCCAGCAGTTCCTTGGGGGGGGGAAACACCATATATTTT
TRBV7-2,TRBJ2-7,.,once,14,CASSSILQAYEQYF,TGTGCCAGCAGCTCGATCCTACAGGCCTACGAGCAGTACTTC
TRBV10-1,TRBJ2-7,.,.,14,CASRPDRHSYEQYF,TGCGCCAGCAGACCCGACAGGCACTCCTACGAGCAGTACTTC
TRBV4-2,TRBJ1-2,.,.,13,CASSPARDYGYTF,TGTGCCAGCAGCCCCGCCAGGGACTATGGCTACACCTTC
TRBV2,TRBJ2-5,TRBD2,.,15,CASSGAASGQETQYF,TGTGCCAGCAGTGGGGCGGCTAGCGGACAAGAGACCCAGTACTTC
TRBV4-3,TRBJ1-1,.,few,15,CASSQEIALNTEAFF,TGCGCCAGCAGCCAGGAGATCGCCTTGAACACTGAAGCTTTCTTT
TRBV7-2,TRBJ2-1,.,.,16,CASSPFGEGGYNEQFF,TGTGCCAGCAGCCCGTTTGGGGAGGGGGGATATAATGAGCAGTTCTTC
TRBV7-2,TRBJ1-1,.,.,14,CASSLERRATEAFF,TGTGCCAGCAGCTTAGAACGGAGGGCCACTGAAGCTTTCTTT
TRBV28,TRBJ2-7,.,.,14,CASSLGGVIYEQYF,TGTGCCAGCAGTTTAGGCGGGGTGATCTACGAGCAGTACTTC
TRBV7-9,TRBJ2-5,TRBD2,once,14,CASSLAGGGETQYF,TGTGCCAGCAGCTTAGCGGGCGGGGGGGAGACCCAGTACTTC
TRBV28,TRBJ2-1,TRBD2,.,18,CASSSISSGGETANEQFF,TGTGCCAGCAGTTCAATTTCTAGCGGGGGGGAGACGGCCAATGAGCAGTTCTTC
TRBV7-8,TRBJ2-5,.,.,13,CASSLDGGWEQYF,TGTGCCAGCAGCTTAGATGGGGGCTGGGAGCAGTACTTC
TRBV7-2,TRBJ2-5,.,.,13,CASSLGQGRAQYF,TGTGCCAGCAGCTTAGGGCAGGGCCGGGCCCAGTACTTC
TRBV25-1,TRBJ1-2,.,once,16,CASSESGTRANYGYTF,TGTGCCAGCAGTGAATCGGGAACGCGTGCTAACTATGGCTACACCTTC
TRBV18,TRBJ2-1,TRBD1,few,17,CASSKSGQGSSYNEQFF,TGTGCCAGCTCAAAATCCGGACAGGGGAGCTCCTACAATGAGCAGTTCTTC
TRBV7-8,TRBJ2-5,TRBD2,.,16,CASSLYASGGKETQYF,TGTGCCAGCAGCTTATACGCTAGCGGGGGCAAAGAGACCCAGTACTTC
TRBV6-5,TRBJ1-2,.,once,16,CASSYWGRGFNYGYTF,TGTGCCAGCAGTTACTGGGGGAGGGGGTTTAACTATGGCTACACCTTC
TRBV7-9,TRBJ1-3,.,medium-sized,11,CASSPSETIYF,TGTGCCAGCAGTCCTTCCGAGACCATATATTTT
TRBV5-4,TRBJ2-1,TRBD1,.,17,CASRLDRGPDPPNEQFF,TGTGCCAGCAGATTGGACAGGGGGCCGGATCCCCCGAATGAGCAGTTCTTC
TRBV5-1,TRBJ1-1,.,few,14,CASSPMTDSTEAFF,TGCGCCAGCAGCCCTATGACAGACTCCACTGAAGCTTTCTTT
TRBV5-1,TRBJ2-7,.,few,14,CASSLQGRTYEQYF,TGCGCCAGCAGCTTACAGGGCAGGACCTACGAGCAGTACTTC
TRBV27,TRBJ2-3,.,.,13,CASRSTGTDTQYF,TGTGCCAGCAGGTCTACGGGGACAGATACGCAGTATTTT